Sequencing of this T cell receptor (beta chain) was carried out in a study of shared clonotypes between healthy human individuals. Germline V gives CDR1 KGHSH, CDR2 LQKENI. This CDR3 is built from 17 residues. The V gene end was trimmed by 3 bases and the J gene end by 2 bases; junction bases not matched to a gene: 11. The protocol was immunoSEQ multiplex PCR, while the TCRdb copy is restricted to in-frame clones and leaves out a portion. The repertoire has 2 million to 2.5 million clones, 85% to 95% of them found once; the top ten carry 0.37%. This clonotype was obtained from a man aged 18 to 35 in good health. Some clones in this sample may be carry-over from other donors' samples. Sequenced material: naive CD4+ T cells from PBMCs. Subset described: CD45RA+ positively selected. The chain carries TRBV18 and TRBJ2-7, with 9 bases matching TRBD1. CDR3 DNA sequence: TGTGCCAGCTCACCGCGTCTCGGGGACAGGGTGACCTACGAGCAGTACTTC. It specifies CASSPRLGDRVTYEQYF.